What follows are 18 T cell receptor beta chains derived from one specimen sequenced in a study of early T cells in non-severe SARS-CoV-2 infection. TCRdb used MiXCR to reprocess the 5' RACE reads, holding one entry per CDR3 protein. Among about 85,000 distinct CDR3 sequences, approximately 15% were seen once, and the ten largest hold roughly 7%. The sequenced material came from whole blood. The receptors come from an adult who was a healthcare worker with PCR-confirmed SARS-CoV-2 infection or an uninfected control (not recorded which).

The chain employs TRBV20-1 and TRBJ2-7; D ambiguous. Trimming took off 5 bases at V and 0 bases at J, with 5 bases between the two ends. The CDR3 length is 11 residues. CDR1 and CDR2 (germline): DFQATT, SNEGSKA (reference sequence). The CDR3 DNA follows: TGCAGTGCTCACTTCTCCTACGAGCAGTACTTC. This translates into CSAHFSYEQYF.

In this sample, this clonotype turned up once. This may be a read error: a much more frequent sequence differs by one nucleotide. DNA of the CDR3: TGTGCCAACAAAGGGGGACAGGTGAATGAAAAACTGTTTTTT. Protein product: CANKGGQVNEKLFF. The chain is built from TRBV6-5 and TRBJ1-4, with 8 bases matching TRBD1. V lost 10 bases, J lost 5 bases, and 9 bases stayed unmatched. In germline, CDR1 is MNHEY, CDR2 SVGAGI. The CDR3 contains 14 residues.

Written as DNA, the CDR3 is TGTGCCTGGAGTGTATCGCGGGATCCCTACAATGAGCAGTTCTTC. Translated, it gives CAWSVSRDPYNEQFF. This rearrangement joins TRBV30 to TRBJ2-1; D perhaps matches TRBD2 (6 bases). Trimming stripped 0 bases from V and 2 bases from J, with 11 bases between. CDR3 length: 15 residues. CDR1 and CDR2 (germline): GTSNPN, SVGIG (reference sequence).

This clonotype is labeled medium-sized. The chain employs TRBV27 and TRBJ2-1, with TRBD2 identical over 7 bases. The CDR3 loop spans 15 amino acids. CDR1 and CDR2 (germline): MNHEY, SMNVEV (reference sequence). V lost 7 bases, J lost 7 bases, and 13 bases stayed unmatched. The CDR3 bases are TGTGCCAGCACCCACCCCGCCGGGGGGTGGAATGAGCAGTTCTTC. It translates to CASTHPAGGWNEQFF.

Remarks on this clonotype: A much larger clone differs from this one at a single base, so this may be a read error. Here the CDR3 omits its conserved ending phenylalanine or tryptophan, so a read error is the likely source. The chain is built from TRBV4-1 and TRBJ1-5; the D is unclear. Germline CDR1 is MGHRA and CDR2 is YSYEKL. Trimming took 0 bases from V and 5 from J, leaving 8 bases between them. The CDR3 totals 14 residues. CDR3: CASSQDWNYQPQHL. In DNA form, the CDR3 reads TGCGCCAGCAGCCAAGACTGGAACTATCAGCCCCAGCATTTA.

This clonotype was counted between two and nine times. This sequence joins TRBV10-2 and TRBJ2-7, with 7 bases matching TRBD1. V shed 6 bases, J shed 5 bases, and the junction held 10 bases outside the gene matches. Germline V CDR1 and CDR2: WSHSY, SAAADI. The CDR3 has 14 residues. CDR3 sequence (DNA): TGCGCCAGCAGCCACCTTGGGGGACAGAACGAGCAGTACTTC. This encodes CASSHLGGQNEQYF.

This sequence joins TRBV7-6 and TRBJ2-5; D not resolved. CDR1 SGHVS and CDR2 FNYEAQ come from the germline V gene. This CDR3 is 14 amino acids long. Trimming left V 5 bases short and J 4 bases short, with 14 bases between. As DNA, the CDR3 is TGTGCCAGCAGCCCAGTCAGCGCCGGAGAGACCCAGTACTTC. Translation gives CASSPVSAGETQYF.

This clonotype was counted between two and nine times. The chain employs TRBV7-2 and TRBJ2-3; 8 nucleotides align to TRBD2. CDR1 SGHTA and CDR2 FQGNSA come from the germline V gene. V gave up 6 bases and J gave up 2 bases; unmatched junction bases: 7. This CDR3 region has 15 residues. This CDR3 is CASSAGGVFTDTQYF. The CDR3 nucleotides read TGTGCCAGCAGTGCGGGGGGAGTCTTCACAGATACGCAGTATTTT.

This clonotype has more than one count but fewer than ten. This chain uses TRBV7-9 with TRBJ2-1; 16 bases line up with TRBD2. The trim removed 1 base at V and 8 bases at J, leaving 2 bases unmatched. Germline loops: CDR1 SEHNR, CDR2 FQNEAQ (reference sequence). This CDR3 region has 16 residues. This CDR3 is CASSLGGTSGRDEQFF. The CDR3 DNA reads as TGTGCCAGCAGCTTAGGAGGGACTAGCGGGAGGGATGAGCAGTTCTTC.

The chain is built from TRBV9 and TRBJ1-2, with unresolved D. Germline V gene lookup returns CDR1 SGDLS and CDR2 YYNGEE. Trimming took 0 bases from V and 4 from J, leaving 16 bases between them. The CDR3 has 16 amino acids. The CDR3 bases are TGTGCCAGCAGCGTAGGAAATCATCCGAGGAGCTATGGCTACACCTTC. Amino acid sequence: CASSVGNHPRSYGYTF.

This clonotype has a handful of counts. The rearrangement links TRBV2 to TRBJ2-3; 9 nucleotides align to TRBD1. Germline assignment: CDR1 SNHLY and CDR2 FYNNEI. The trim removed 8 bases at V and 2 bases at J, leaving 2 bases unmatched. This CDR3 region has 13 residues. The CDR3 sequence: CASHRGHTDTQYF. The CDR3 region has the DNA TGTGCCAGCCACAGGGGGCACACAGATACGCAGTATTTT. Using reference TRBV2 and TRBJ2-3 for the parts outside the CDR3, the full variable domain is EPEVTQTPSHQVTQMGQEVILRCVPISNHLYFYWYRQILGQKVEFLVSFYNNEISEKSEIFDDQFSVERPDGSNFTLKIRSTKLEDSAMYFCASHRGHTDTQYFGPGTRLTVL.

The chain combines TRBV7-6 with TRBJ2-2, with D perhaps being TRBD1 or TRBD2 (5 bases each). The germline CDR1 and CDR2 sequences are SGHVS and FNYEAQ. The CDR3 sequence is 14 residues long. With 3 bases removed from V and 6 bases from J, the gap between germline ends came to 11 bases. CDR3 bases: TGTGCCAGCAGCTTCTCCCGGGACCCCGGGGAGCTGTTTTTT. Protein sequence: CASSFSRDPGELFF.

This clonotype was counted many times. The CDR3, as DNA: TGTGCCAGCAGTTTAAGGGGGACACCCTTCCCCGGAGGTCTAGCTAACTATGGCTACACCTTC. It codes for CASSLRGTPFPGGLANYGYTF. The chain uses TRBV12-3 or TRBV12-4 and TRBJ1-2; perhaps TRBD1 as D (6 bases). The V and J ends lost 2 bases and 0 bases respectively, with 28 bases between them. This CDR3 contains 21 residues.

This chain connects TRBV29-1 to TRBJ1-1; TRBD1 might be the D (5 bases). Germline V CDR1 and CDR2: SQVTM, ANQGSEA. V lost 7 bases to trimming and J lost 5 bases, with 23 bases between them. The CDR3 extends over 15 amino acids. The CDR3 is CSARGIEGRSTEAFF. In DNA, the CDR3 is TGCAGCGCCCGAGGCATCGAGGGGCGGAGTACTGAAGCTTTCTTT.

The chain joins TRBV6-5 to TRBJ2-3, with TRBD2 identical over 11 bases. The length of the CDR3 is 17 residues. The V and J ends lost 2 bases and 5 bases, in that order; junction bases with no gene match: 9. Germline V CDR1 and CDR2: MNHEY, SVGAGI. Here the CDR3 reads CASSYGWLAGGGDTQYF. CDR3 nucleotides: TGTGCCAGCAGTTACGGCTGGCTAGCGGGAGGAGGAGATACGCAGTATTTT.

The CDR3 nucleotides are TGTGCCAGCAGCTTAGATCTGAGCGGAGGCTACAATGAGCAGTTCTTC. Encoded protein: CASSLDLSGGYNEQFF. The chain has TRBV11-3 and TRBJ2-1, with D perhaps matching TRBD2 (5 bases). Germline CDR1 is SGHNT and CDR2 is YENEEA. Trimming stripped 0 bases from V and 3 bases from J, with 12 bases between. CDR3 length: 16 amino acids. Complete variable domain (other parts from reference TRBV11-3 and TRBJ2-1): EAGVVQSPRYKIIEKKQPVAFWCNPISGHNTLYWYLQNLGQGPELLIRYENEEAVDDSQLPKDRFSAERLKGVDSTLKIQPAELGDSAVYLCASSLDLSGGYNEQFFGPGTRLTVL.

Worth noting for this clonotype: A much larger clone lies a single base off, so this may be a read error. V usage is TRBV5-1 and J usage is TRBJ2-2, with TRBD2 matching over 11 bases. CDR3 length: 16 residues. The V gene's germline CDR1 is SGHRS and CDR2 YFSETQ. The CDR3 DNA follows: TGCGCCAGCAGCTTGGAAACTAGCGGGAGTAGAAGGGAGCCGTTTTTT. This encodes CASSLETSGSRREPFF.

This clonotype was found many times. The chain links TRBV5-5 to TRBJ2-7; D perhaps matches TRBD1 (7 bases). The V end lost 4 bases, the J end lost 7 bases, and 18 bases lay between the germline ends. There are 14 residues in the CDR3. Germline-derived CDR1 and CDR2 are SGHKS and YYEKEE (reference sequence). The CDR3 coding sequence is TGTGCCAGCAGCGGGCGGGACAGCGCGGGAGAGCAGTACTTC. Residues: CASSGRDSAGEQYF.